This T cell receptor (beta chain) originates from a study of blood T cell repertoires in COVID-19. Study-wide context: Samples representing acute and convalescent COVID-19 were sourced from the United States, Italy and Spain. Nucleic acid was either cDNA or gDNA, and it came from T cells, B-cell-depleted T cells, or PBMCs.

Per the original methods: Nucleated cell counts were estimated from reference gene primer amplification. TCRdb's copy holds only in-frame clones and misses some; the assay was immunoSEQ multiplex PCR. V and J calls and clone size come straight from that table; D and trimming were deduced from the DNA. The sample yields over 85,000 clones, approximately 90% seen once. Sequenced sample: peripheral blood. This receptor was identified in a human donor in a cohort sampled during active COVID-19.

Here the CDR3 reads CASSRLAGEGYNEQFF. The CDR3 nucleotides are TGTGCCAGCAGTCGACTAGCGGGAGAGGGGTACAATGAGCAGTTCTTC. This rearrangement joins TRBV2 to TRBJ2-1, with 12 positions matching TRBD2. J was trimmed by 4 bases and V by 5 bases; bases with no gene match: 6. There are 16 residues in the CDR3. Germline loops: CDR1 SNHLY, CDR2 FYNNEI.